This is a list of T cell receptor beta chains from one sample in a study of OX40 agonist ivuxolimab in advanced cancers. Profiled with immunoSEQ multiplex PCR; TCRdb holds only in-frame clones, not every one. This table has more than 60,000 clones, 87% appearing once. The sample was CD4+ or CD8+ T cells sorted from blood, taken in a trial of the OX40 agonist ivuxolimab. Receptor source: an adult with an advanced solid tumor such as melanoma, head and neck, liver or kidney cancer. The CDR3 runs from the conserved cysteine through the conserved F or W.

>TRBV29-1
CSVEEVAKNIQYF
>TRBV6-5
CASRRTGNTGELFF
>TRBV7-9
CASSLGSLRQVPQYF
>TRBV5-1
CASSLLGGTNEKLFF
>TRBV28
CASSLLVAVADRVYGYTF
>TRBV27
CASSLRTSGRAGGHNEQFF
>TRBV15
CATSRANTLDGYTF
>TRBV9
CASSSPDRGYNEQFF
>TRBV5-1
CASSLEGAREKLFF
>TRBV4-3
CASSRDGTGNYNEQFF
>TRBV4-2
CASSDRVYEQYF
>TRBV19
CASSMLDQTYEQYF
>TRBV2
CASSEEGKVEYF
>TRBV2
CASSADTQETQYF
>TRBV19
CASSMARDRGLFSNQPQHF
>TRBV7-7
CATGAANYGYTF
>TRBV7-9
CASSRIGAGSLPELGTQYF
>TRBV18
CASSPRTGGNYEQYF
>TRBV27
CASSLSPGLVSYNEQFF
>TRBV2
CASSGRDLITGELFF
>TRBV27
CASSNRLGTEAFF
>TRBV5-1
CASSLVVGLLNNEQFF
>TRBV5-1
CASSGTGEANYGYTF
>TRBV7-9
CASSVGTEEDTQYF
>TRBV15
CATSREPASGHETQYF
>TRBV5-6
CASSHSVASGRGYNEQFF
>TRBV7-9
CASSRSGGGANNEQFF
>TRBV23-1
CASSQSTDGLTGNIQYF
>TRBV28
CASSLGQSGAYNEQFF